This T cell receptor beta chain was found in a study of T-cell reconstitution after alpha-beta-depleted transplantation in children. This CDR3 comprises 14 residues. Trimming stripped 4 bases from V and 7 bases from J, with 13 bases between. Germline loops: CDR1 KGHDR, CDR2 SFDVKD. The study, taken as a whole, reports: Reports say that about two months after transplant, the alpha-beta T cells came out of several hundred graft clones that had expanded. T-cell numbers and diversity, one year after transplant, stemmed largely from T cells that were newly produced. Day-60 TCRbeta diversity that was high in some patients was derived from surviving recipient T cells and thymic progenitors.

It was with unique molecular identifiers that the TCRbeta library was prepared. TCRdb reanalysed the PCR reads using MiXCR and keeps one entry per CDR3 protein. The sample has around 500,000 distinct CDR3 sequences, roughly 23% seen once. Notes on this clonotype: The antigen remains undetermined.

The V call is TRBV24-1, the J call TRBJ2-1; either TRBD1 or TRBD2 may supply D (5 bases each). The receptor was isolated from a boy younger than two who had a stem cell transplant for acute myeloid leukemia, so the T cells may come from the graft donor. Sequenced here: PBMCs, mostly from graft donor cells, sampled 360 days after TCRalphabeta/CD19-depleted stem cell transplant. The DNA for the CDR3 is TGTGCCACCAGTGAGGCCGGGACGGATAATGAGCAGTTCTTC. It specifies CATSEAGTDNEQFF.